The rows below give T cell receptor beta chains drawn from one sample of a study of blood T cells in healthy people across ages. TCRdb re-derived calls from the 5' RACE reads in MiXCR, one entry per CDR3 protein. The profile covers hundreds of thousands of distinct CDR3 sequences, with under 55% appearing a single time and approximately 25% taken by the ten largest. Material: blood. The receptors were gathered from a man aged 80 or over in good health. Each CDR3 is given with its conserved first and last residue. Fields, in order: D gene, V gene, clone size, CDR3 protein. The D gene is left open where the match is weak. Clone size is shown for a subset of rows, as once, few, many or a class of expanded clone.

. | TRBV3-1 | . | CASSPQGCGQPQHF
TRBD2 | TRBV2 | . | CASSGTSGGQTYNEQFF
. | TRBV5-6 | . | CASSLVGRKSQETQYF
. | TRBV20-1 | . | CSARDPGRGANYYGYTF
. | TRBV5-1 | . | CASSLAPGASSYNEQFF
TRBD2 | TRBV5-1 | . | CASSLGGGLAVYEQYF
. | TRBV6-6 | many | CAGGPPTYEQYF
. | TRBV24-1 | few | CATSEGNSYGYTF
. | TRBV4-1 | . | CATDVNNEQFF
TRBD2 | TRBV6-5 | many | CASSYGTSGQETQYF
TRBD1 | TRBV4-2 | . | CASSQERGQGATEQYF
TRBD1 | TRBV20-1 | once | CSARSASRTGIYGYTF
TRBD2 | TRBV6-6 | many | CASKRGGPVEQFF
. | TRBV9 | . | CASSVDGGSYNEQYF
TRBD2 | TRBV4-2 | many | CASSQDAGGAYNEQFF
. | TRBV30 | . | CAWSVLYGYTF
TRBD2 | TRBV29-1 | . | CSVEGSGGAGTDTQYF
. | TRBV6-6 | few | CASSLDNQPQHF
TRBD2 | TRBV18 | . | CASSPEGLLSGANVLTF
. | TRBV6-5 | . | CASSERGGGSTEAFF